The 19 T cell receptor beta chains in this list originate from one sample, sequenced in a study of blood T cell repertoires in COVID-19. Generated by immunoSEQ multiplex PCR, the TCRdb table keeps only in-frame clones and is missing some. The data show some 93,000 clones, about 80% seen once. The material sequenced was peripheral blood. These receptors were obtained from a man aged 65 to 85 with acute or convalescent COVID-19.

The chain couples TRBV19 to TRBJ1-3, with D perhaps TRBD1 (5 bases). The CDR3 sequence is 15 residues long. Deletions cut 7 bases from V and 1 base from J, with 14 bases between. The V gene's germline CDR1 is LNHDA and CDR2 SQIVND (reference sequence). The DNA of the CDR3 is TGTGCCAGTACGCCACCGGGACTTTCTGGAAACACCATATATTTT. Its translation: CASTPPGLSGNTIYF.

The CDR3 loop is CASSPDRGLGNTEAFF. Written as DNA, the CDR3 is TGTGCCAGCTCACCGGACAGGGGGCTTGGGAACACTGAAGCTTTCTTT. The chain carries TRBV18 and TRBJ1-1, with 11 bases matching TRBD1. V lost 3 bases and J lost 1; bases outside the gene matches: 4. The V gene's germline CDR1 is KGHSH and CDR2 LQKENI. The CDR3 length is 16 residues.

As DNA, the CDR3 is TGCGCCAGCAGCTTCACAGCCCTTAGCACAGATACGCAGTATTTT. Its protein is CASSFTALSTDTQYF. V is TRBV5-1 and J is TRBJ2-3; D gene unclear. CDR1 is SGHRS, CDR2 YFSETQ, per germline. CDR3 length equals 15 residues. V shed 2 bases and J shed 0 bases, with 10 bases lying between them.

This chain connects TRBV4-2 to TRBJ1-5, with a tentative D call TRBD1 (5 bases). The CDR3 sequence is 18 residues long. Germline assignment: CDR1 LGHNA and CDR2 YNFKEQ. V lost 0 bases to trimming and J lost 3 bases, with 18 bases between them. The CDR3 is CASSQDPQKTAPNQPQHF. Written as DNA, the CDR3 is TGTGCCAGCAGCCAAGATCCTCAAAAGACAGCGCCCAATCAGCCCCAGCATTTT.

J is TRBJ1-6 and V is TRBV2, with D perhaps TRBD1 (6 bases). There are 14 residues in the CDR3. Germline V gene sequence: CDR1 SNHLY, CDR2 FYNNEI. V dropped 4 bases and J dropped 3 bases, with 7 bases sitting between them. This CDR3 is CASSGQVYNSPLHF. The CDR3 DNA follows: TGTGCCAGCAGTGGACAGGTCTATAATTCACCCCTCCACTTT.

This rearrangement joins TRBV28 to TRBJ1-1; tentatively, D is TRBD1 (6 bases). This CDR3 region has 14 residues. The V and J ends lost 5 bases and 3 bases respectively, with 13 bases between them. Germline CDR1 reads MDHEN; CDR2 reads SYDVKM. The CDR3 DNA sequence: TGTGCCAGCAGTCCTACAGGGTCGGACACTGAAGCTTTCTTT. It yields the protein CASSPTGSDTEAFF.

In DNA form, the CDR3 reads TGTGCCAGCAGCGACAGGGGGCGAGACTATGGCTACACCTTC. Amino acids: CASSDRGRDYGYTF. The chain uses TRBV6-5 and TRBJ1-2; 10 bases are a match to TRBD1. The CDR3 covers 14 residues. In germline, CDR1 is MNHEY, CDR2 SVGAGI. J was trimmed by 3 bases and V by 6 bases; bases with no gene match: 4.

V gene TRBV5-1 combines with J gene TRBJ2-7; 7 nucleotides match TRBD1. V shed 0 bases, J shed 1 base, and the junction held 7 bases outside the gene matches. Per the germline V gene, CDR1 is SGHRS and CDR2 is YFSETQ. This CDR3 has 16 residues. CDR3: CASSLARQGASYEQYF. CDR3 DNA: TGCGCCAGCAGCTTGGCCCGACAGGGAGCTTCCTACGAGCAGTACTTC.

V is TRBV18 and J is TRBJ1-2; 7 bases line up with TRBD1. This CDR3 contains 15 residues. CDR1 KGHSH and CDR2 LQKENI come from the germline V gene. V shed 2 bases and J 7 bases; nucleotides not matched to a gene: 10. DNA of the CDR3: TGTGCCAGCTCACCAAGTGAGGGGGCGGAAGGTGGCTACACCTTC. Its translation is CASSPSEGAEGGYTF.

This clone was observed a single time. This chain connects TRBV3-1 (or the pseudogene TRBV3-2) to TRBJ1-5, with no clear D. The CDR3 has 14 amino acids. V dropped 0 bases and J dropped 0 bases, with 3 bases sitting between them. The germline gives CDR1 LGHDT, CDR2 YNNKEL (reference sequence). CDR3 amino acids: CASSQDNSNQPQHF. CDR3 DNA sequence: TGTGCCAGCAGCCAAGACAATAGCAATCAGCCCCAGCATTTT.

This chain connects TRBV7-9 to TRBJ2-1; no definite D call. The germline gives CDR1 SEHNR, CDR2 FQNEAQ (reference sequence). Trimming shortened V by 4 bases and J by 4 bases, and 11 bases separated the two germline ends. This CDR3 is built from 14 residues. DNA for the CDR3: TGTGCCAGCAGCTCGCGAGCGACTTACAATGAGCAGTTCTTC. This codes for CASSSRATYNEQFF.

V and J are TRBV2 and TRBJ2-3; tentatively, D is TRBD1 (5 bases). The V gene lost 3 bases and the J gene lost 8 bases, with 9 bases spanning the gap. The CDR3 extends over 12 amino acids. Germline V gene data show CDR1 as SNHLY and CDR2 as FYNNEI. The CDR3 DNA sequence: TGTGCCAGCAGTGATTATAGGGGTACGCAGTATTTT. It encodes CASSDYRGTQYF.

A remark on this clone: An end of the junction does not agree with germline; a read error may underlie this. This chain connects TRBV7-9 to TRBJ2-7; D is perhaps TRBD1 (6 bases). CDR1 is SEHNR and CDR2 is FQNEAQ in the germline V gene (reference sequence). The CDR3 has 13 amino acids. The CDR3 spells CASSYGAGENVSF. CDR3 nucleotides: TGTGCCAGCAGCTACGGGGCAGGGGAGAACGTATCCTTC.

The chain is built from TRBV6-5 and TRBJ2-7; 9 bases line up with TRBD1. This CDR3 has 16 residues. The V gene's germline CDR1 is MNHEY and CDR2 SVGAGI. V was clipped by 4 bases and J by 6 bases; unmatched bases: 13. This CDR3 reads CASSSTGTGLSREQYF. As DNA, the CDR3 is TGTGCCAGCAGTTCTACCGGGACAGGGTTAAGTCGCGAGCAGTACTTC.

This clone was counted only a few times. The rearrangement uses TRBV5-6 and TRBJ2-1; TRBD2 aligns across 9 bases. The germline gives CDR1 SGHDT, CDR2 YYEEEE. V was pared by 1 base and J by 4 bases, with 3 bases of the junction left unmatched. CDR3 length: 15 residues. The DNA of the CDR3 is TGTGCCAGCAGCTTGATAGCGGGGGAGTACAATGAGCAGTTCTTC. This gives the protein CASSLIAGEYNEQFF.

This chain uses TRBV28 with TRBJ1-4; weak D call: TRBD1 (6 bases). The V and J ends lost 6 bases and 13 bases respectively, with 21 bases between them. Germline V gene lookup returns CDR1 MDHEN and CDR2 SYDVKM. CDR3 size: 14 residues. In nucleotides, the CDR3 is TGTGCCAGCAGCTTTGTAGCGGGGGCTTCTAGACTGTTTTTT. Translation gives CASSFVAGASRLFF.

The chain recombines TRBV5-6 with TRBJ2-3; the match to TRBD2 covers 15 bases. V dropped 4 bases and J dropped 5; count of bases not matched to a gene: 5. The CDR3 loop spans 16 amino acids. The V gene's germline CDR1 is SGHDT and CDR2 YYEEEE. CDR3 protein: CASSVGTSGRKDTQYF. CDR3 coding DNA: TGTGCCAGCAGCGTTGGGACTAGCGGGAGGAAAGATACGCAGTATTTT. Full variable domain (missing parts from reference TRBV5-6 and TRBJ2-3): DAGVTQSPTHLIKTRGQQVTLRCSPKSGHDTVSWYQQALGQGPQFIFQYYEEEERQRGNFPDRFSGHQFPNYSSELNVNALLLGDSALYLCASSVGTSGRKDTQYFGPGTRLTVL.

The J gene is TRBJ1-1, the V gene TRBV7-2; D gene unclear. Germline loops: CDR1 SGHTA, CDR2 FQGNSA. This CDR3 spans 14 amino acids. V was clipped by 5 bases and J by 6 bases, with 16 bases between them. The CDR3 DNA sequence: TGTGCCAGCAGCGTGACACTCGTCGGTTCTGAAGCTTTCTTT. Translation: CASSVTLVGSEAFF.

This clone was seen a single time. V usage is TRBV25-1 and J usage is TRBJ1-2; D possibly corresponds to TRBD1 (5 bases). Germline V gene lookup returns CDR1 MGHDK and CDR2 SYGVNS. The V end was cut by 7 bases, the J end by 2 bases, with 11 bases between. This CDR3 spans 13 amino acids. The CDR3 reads CASTHDSNYGYTF. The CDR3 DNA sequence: TGTGCCAGCACCCACGACAGCAACTATGGCTACACCTTC.